This T cell receptor (beta chain) was identified in a study of a mutant IDH1 vaccine in newly diagnosed glioma. Study overall: Vaccines began 4-6 weeks after radiotherapy alone, or with temozolomide cycles. It was radiotherapy, temozolomide, or both that patients received previously, with most receiving both.

Regarding time point: week 35, safety follow-up. Each vaccine dose was 300 ug of mutant IDH1 20-mer peptide, with topical imiquimod. The CDR3 has 15 amino acids. The V gene's germline CDR1 is SGHDT and CDR2 YYEEEE. The J segment lost 0 bases and the V segment lost 2 bases, leaving 2 bases of the junction unmatched. This table comes from immunoSEQ multiplex PCR, and its TCRdb copy is limited to in-frame clones, with some not included. This table has tens of thousands of clones, 81% appearing once. This clone was detected once. Antigen specificity is unknown. The source material was PBMCs, sampled from a glioma patient whose treatment included an IDH1 peptide vaccine. This receptor was taken from a middle-aged woman with glioma. Some clones in this sample may be carry-over from other donors' samples. The chain joins TRBV5-6 to TRBJ1-3; 7 positions agree with TRBD1. The CDR3 DNA follows: TGTGCCAGCAGCTTACAGGGGCTCTCTGGAAACACCATATATTTT. Encoded protein: CASSLQGLSGNTIYF.